A selection of T cell receptor beta chains follows, all from one sample in a study of CD8+ T cells in alopecia areata. TCRdb's table, derived via immunoSEQ multiplex PCR, lists solely in-frame clones and lacks some. The sample includes about 200,000 clones, about 61% seen only once; the top ten take approximately 4.9%. The material sequenced was CD8+ T cells sorted from blood. Receptors originate from a human donor in good health. CDR3s include the opening cysteine and the closing phenylalanine or tryptophan. A D gene is named only where the DNA matches it firmly. Only part of the rows carry a size: once, few, many, or a class if the clone is expanded.

cdr3_aa cdr3_nt j_call d_call v_call clone_size
CASSQAPREVYEQYF TGCGCCAGCAGCCAAGCTCCCAGGGAGGTCTACGAGCAGTACTTC TRBJ2-7 - TRBV4-1 few
CASSQGRGSEQYF TGTGCCAGCAGCCAAGGGAGGGGGAGCGAGCAGTACTTC TRBJ2-7 - TRBV4-2 -
CASSQDLDRALHGYTF TGCGCCAGCAGCCAAGATCTGGACAGGGCATTGCATGGCTACACCTTC TRBJ1-2 TRBD1 TRBV4-1 -
CAWSVVSRWYF TGTGCCTGGAGTGTCGTTAGTAGGTGGTACTTC TRBJ2-7 - TRBV30 -
CASGTGTVNTDTQYF TGTGCTAGTGGTACCGGGACGGTGAACACAGATACGCAGTATTTT TRBJ2-3 - TRBV12-5 few
CASSYAAERETQYF TGTGCCAGCAGTTACGCGGCAGAGCGCGAGACCCAGTACTTC TRBJ2-5 - TRBV6-5 once
CASKISGGSYEQYF TGCGCCAGCAAGATCTCAGGAGGTTCCTACGAGCAGTACTTC TRBJ2-7 - TRBV5-1 -
CSVESRDGGAYEQYF TGCAGCGTTGAAAGCAGGGACGGGGGAGCTTACGAGCAGTACTTC TRBJ2-7 - TRBV29-1 few
CSVPGLNTEAFF TGCAGCGTTCCGGGACTGAACACTGAAGCTTTCTTT TRBJ1-1 - TRBV29-1 -
CASSLESRVGRRTNTQYF TGCGCCAGCAGTCTAGAGTCGAGGGTGGGACGGAGGACAAATACGCAGTATTTT TRBJ2-3 - TRBV23-1 -
CSVEEGISNYGYTF TGCAGCGTTGAAGAAGGGATTTCTAACTATGGCTACACCTTC TRBJ1-2 - TRBV29-1 -
CASSEGGKGYQPQHF TGTGCCAGCAGTGAAGGGGGAAAGGGGTATCAGCCCCAGCATTTT TRBJ1-5 - TRBV2 -
CSVRPRGAGANVLTF TGCAGCGTTCGACCTCGGGGGGCTGGGGCCAACGTCCTGACTTTC TRBJ2-6 TRBD2 TRBV29-1 few
CASSSRLAGDQETQYF TGCGCCAGCAGCTCCCGACTAGCGGGGGATCAAGAGACCCAGTACTTC TRBJ2-5 TRBD2 TRBV5-1 -
CASSLGGAPRIQYF TGTGCCAGCAGCTTAGGGGGGGCGCCGCGCATTCAGTACTTC TRBJ2-4 - TRBV11-2 -
CASSLRGYSPLHF TGTGCCAGCAGTTTAAGAGGCTACTCACCCCTCCACTTT TRBJ1-6 - TRBV27 -
CASSLGPVNTEAFF TGTGCCAGCAGCTTGGGCCCGGTAAACACTGAAGCTTTCTTT TRBJ1-1 - TRBV13 once
CASSSKGGHLLEQYF TGTGCCAGCAGCTCAAAGGGGGGGCACCTCCTCGAGCAGTACTTC TRBJ2-7 - TRBV11-2 -
CASSMEIAGPQHF TGTGCCAGTAGTATGGAGATAGCAGGGCCCCAGCATTTT TRBJ1-5 - TRBV19 few
CASSQSAGLNTEAFF TGCGCCAGCAGCCAAAGCGCGGGGTTGAACACTGAAGCTTTCTTT TRBJ1-1 - TRBV4-1 -
CASGSGGITEAFF TGTGCTAGTGGTTCGGGGGGAATCACTGAAGCTTTCTTT TRBJ1-1 - TRBV12-5 few
CASSPWGQGDSYNEQFF TGTGCCAGCAGCCCGTGGGGACAGGGCGACTCCTACAATGAGCAGTTCTTC TRBJ2-1 TRBD1 TRBV5-4 -
CASSFELKAFF TGCGCCAGCAGCTTTGAGCTGAAAGCTTTCTTT TRBJ1-1 - TRBV5-1 -
CASSLAADTQYF TGTGCCAGCAGCTTAGCAGCAGATACGCAGTATTTT TRBJ2-3 - TRBV7-9 -
CASSLGTGALRSPLHF TGTGCCAGCAGCCTCGGGACAGGGGCTCTCCGGTCACCCCTCCACTTT TRBJ1-6 TRBD1 TRBV5-6 once
CATRTGINTGELFF TGTGCCACCCGGACAGGGATTAACACCGGGGAGCTGTTTTTT TRBJ2-2 TRBD1 TRBV19 -
CASSQVVSSTDTQYF TGCGCCAGCAGCCAAGTAGTATCTAGCACAGATACGCAGTATTTT TRBJ2-3 - TRBV4-1 few
CASSGGPANSPLHF TGTGCCAGCAGCGGGGGACCTGCTAATTCACCCCTCCACTTT TRBJ1-6 - TRBV5-6 -
CSVEDARGEPFF TGCAGCGTTGAAGATGCAAGGGGTGAACCTTTCTTT TRBJ1-1 - TRBV29-1 -
CASSTYQGAYEQYF TGTGCCAGCAGCACCTATCAGGGGGCCTACGAGCAGTACTTC TRBJ2-7 TRBD1 TRBV5-4 once
CSVRDSGGGYTF TGCAGCGTTAGGGACTCCGGCGGGGGCTACACCTTC TRBJ1-2 - TRBV29-1 -
CSGQQGSTEAFF TGCAGCGGACAACAGGGGAGCACTGAAGCTTTCTTT TRBJ1-1 TRBD1 TRBV29-1 -
CASRSGQETQYF TGTGCCAGCAGATCCGGGCAAGAGACCCAGTACTTC TRBJ2-5 - TRBV6-5 once
CASSLARSQGRWGYTF TGTGCCAGCAGCTTAGCTAGATCACAGGGACGATGGGGCTACACCTTC TRBJ1-2 - TRBV7-9 few
CASRVSGGAGTGELFF TGTGCCAGCAGGGTCTCCGGGGGGGCCGGCACCGGGGAGCTGTTTTTT TRBJ2-2 TRBD2 TRBV2 -
CASSLRPHQPQHF TGTGCCAGCAGCCTTCGACCGCATCAGCCCCAGCATTTT TRBJ1-5 - TRBV5-6 -
CASSERTVNTEAFF TGTGCCAGCAGTGAAAGGACAGTGAACACTGAAGCTTTCTTT TRBJ1-1 - TRBV2 few
CASSPSRTEAFF TGTGCCAGCAGTCCCAGTAGGACTGAAGCTTTCTTT TRBJ1-1 - TRBV6-5 -
CSYSLRDTSYEQYF TGCAGCTATTCACTCCGGGACACATCCTACGAGCAGTACTTC TRBJ2-7 - TRBV29-1 few